This T cell receptor beta chain was profiled in a study of blood T cell repertoires in COVID-19. Generated by immunoSEQ multiplex PCR, the TCRdb table keeps only in-frame clones and is missing some. The sample lists about 120,000 clones; around nine tenths were seen once. CDR1 is DFQATT, CDR2 SNEGSKA, per germline (reference sequence). V was shortened by 3 bases and J by 7 bases, with 12 bases between the two germline ends. This CDR3 is 12 amino acids long. The V gene is TRBV20-1, the J gene TRBJ1-2, with D perhaps matching TRBD1 (6 bases). This TCR derives from a man in his sixties with COVID-19, enrolled during active disease. Sequenced sample: peripheral blood. CDR3 protein: CSASGRTVGYTF. The CDR3, as DNA: TGCAGTGCTAGTGGGCGGACAGTTGGCTACACCTTC.